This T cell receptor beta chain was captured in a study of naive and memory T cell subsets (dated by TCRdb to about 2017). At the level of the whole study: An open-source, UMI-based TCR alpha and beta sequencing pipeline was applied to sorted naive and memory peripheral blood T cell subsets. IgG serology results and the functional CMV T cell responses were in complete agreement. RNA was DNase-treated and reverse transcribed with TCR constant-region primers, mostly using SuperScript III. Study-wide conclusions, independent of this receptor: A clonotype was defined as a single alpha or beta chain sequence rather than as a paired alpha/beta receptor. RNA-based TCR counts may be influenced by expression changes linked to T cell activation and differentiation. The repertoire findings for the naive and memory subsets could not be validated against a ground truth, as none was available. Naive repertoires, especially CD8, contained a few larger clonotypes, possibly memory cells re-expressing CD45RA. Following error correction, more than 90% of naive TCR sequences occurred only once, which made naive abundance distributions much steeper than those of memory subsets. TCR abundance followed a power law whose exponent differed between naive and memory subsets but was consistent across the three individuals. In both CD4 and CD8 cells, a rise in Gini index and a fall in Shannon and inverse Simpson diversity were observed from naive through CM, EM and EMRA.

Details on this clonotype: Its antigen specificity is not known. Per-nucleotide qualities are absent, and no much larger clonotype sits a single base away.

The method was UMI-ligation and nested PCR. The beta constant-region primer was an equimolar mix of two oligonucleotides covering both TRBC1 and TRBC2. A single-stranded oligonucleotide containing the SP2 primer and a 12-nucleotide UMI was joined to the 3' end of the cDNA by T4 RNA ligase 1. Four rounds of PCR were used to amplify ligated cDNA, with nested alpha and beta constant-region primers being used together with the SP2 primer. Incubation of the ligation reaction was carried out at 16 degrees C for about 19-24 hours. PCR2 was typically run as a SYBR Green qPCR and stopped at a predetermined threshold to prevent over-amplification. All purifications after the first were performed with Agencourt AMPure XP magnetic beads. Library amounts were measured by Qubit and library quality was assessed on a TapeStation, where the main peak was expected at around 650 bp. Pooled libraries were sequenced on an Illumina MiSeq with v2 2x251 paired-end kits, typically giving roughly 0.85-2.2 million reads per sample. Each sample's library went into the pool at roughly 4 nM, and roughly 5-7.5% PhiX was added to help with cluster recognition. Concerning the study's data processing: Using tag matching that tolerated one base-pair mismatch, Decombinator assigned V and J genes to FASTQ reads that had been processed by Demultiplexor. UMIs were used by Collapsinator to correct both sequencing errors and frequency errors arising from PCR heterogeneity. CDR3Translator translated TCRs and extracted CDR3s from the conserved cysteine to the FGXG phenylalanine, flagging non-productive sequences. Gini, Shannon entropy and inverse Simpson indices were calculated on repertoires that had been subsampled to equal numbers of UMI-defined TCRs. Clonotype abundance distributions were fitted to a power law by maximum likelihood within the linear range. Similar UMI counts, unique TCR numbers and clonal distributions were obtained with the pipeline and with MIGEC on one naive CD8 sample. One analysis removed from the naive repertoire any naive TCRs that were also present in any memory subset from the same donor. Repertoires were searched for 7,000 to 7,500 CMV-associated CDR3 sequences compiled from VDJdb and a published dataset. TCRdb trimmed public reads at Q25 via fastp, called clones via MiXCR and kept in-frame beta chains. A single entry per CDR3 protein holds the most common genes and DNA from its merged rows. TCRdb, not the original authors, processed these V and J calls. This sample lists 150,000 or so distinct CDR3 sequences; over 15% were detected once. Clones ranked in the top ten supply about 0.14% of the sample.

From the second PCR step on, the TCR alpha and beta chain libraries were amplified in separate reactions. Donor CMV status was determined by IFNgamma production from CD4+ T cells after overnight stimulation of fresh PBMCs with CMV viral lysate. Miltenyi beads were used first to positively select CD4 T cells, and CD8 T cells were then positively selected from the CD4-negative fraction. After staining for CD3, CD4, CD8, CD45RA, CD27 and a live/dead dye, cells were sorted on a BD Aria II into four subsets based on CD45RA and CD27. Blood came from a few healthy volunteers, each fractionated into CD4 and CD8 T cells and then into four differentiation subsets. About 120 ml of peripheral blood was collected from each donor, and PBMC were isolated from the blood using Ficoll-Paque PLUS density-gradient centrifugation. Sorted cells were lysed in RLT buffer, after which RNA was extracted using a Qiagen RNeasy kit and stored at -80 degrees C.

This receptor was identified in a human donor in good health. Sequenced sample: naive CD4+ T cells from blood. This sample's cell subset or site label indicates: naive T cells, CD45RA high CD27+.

The bases are TGTGCCAGCAGCTTAGTGAGGGGCTCCAGGAGCCAGCATTTT. Its protein is CASSLVRGSRSQHF. The rearranged chain carries TRBV11-2 and TRBJ1-5, and possibly TRBD1, on 5 matching bases. The CDR3 sequence holds 14 residues, the cysteine and phenylalanine included. The read is trimmed to its CDR3 DNA, 42 bases read in frame from base 1. CDR1 and CDR2 are read off the germline V gene as SGHAT and FQNNGV. Cut back by 1 base and 12 bases, the V and J ends lie 16 bases apart.